The 30 T cell receptor beta chains reported below all come from one sample, sequenced in a study of T cell repertoires in cytomegalovirus infection. MiXCR was run by TCRdb on the reads, yielding one entry per CDR3 protein. The repertoire holds fewer than 900,000 distinct CDR3 sequences, with roughly 29% as singletons. The antigens for these receptors are not known. The material was cultured CD8+ T cells from PBMCs, obtained from culture after CMV antigen stimulation. The receptors originated from a human donor in good health (CMV status not recorded). Some clones in this sample may be carry-over from other donors' samples.

The V and J genes are TRBV27 and TRBJ1-2; perhaps TRBD1 as D (5 bases). V lost 0 bases and J lost 6, with 11 bases in between. CDR3 length: 14 residues. In germline, CDR1 is MNHEY, CDR2 SMNVEV (reference sequence). As DNA, the CDR3 is TGTGCCAGCAGTTTATCCCCGGGGGGAGATGGCTACACCTTC. As protein: CASSLSPGGDGYTF.

This clonotype was observed a handful of times. The chain carries TRBV7-2 and TRBJ2-5; 9 bases are shared with TRBD1. With V trimmed by 5 bases and J by 4 bases, 5 bases remained unmatched. Germline lookup yields CDR1 SGHTA and CDR2 FQGNSA. The CDR3 totals 14 residues. The CDR3 here is CASSHTGGGETQYF. The DNA for the CDR3 is TGTGCCAGCAGCCACACAGGGGGCGGAGAGACCCAGTACTTC.

This clonotype has just a few counts. The chain couples TRBV12-3 or TRBV12-4 to TRBJ1-2; TRBD1 aligns across 7 bases. This CDR3 is 14 amino acids long. Trimming at V came to 5 bases and at J to 4 bases, leaving 7 bases not matched to a gene. Written as DNA, the CDR3 is TGTGCCAGCAGTCCAGGGACAGCAGTCTATGGCTACACCTTC. Translating gives CASSPGTAVYGYTF.

This chain joins TRBV6-6 and TRBJ2-5, with D uncertain. Germline CDR1 is MNHNY and CDR2 is SVGAGI (reference sequence). The CDR3 consists of 13 residues. V gave up 5 bases and J gave up 2 bases, with 9 bases separating them. The CDR3 here is CASSPWIQETQYF. The CDR3 bases are TGTGCCAGCAGTCCCTGGATACAAGAGACCCAGTACTTC.

The J gene is TRBJ2-5, the V gene TRBV5-1; 11 positions agree with TRBD1. V lost 1 base, J lost 5 bases, and 7 bases stayed unmatched. The CDR3 loop spans 16 amino acids. Germline V gene lookup returns CDR1 SGHRS and CDR2 YFSETQ. The CDR3 reads CASSLSGQGAWETQYF. CDR3 nucleotides: TGCGCCAGCAGCTTGTCAGGACAGGGGGCTTGGGAGACCCAGTACTTC.

This clonotype was observed at least ten times. The rearrangement links TRBV7-8 to TRBJ2-1, with D possibly TRBD1 on 5 matching bases. Trimming cost V 5 bases and J 6 bases, with 11 bases left between them. CDR3 length: 13 amino acids. Looked up from germline, CDR1 is SGHVS and CDR2 is FQNEAQ. The CDR3 DNA is TGTGCCAGCAGCCCCCAGGGCCCCAATGAGCAGTTCTTC. This sequence encodes CASSPQGPNEQFF.

A single count supports this clonotype. The chain carries TRBV19 and TRBJ1-1, with 8 bases matching TRBD1. CDR1 is LNHDA and CDR2 is SQIVND in the germline V gene (reference sequence). This CDR3 has 15 amino acids. V lost 3 bases, J lost 9 bases, and 12 bases stayed unmatched. The CDR3 region is CASSMATGGTTQAFF. In DNA, the CDR3 is TGTGCCAGTAGTATGGCCACAGGGGGTACAACTCAAGCTTTCTTT.

This clonotype occurred many times. This chain uses TRBV7-9 with TRBJ2-1; possible D gene TRBD1, 5 bases. In germline, CDR1 is SEHNR, CDR2 FQNEAQ (reference sequence). Trimming removed 5 bases at V and 3 bases at J, with 11 bases between. This CDR3 contains 14 residues. DNA of the CDR3: TGTGCCAGCAGCCCGGACAACAACTACAATGAGCAGTTCTTC. Amino acid sequence: CASSPDNNYNEQFF.

The rearrangement links TRBV5-1 to TRBJ2-7; TRBD2 agrees at 10 bases. The CDR3 is 15 amino acids. Germline V gene sequence: CDR1 SGHRS, CDR2 YFSETQ. V was clipped by 1 base and J by 5 bases; unmatched bases: 6. The CDR3 loop is CASSLFGTSANEQYF. In DNA form, the CDR3 reads TGCGCCAGCAGCTTGTTCGGGACTAGCGCCAACGAGCAGTACTTC.

This clonotype occurred a few times. The chain uses TRBV6-5 and TRBJ1-5; unclear D gene. Germline CDR1 MNHEY, CDR2 SVGAGI. Deletions cut 4 bases from V and 2 bases from J, with 15 bases between. The CDR3 is made up of 16 amino acids. CDR3 region: CASSSQTGPGNQPQHF. CDR3 bases: TGTGCCAGCAGTTCCCAGACCGGACCTGGCAATCAGCCCCAGCATTTT.

This clonotype has ten or more counts. V gene TRBV7-8 combines with J gene TRBJ2-1, with 7 bases that match TRBD2. CDR3 length: 15 residues. Germline CDR1 and CDR2: SGHVS and FQNEAQ. The V segment lost 5 bases and the J segment 8 bases; nucleotides outside the gene matches: 12. The DNA for the CDR3 is TGTGCCAGCAGCCTTACGGGGGGATGGGGTGATGAGCAGTTCTTC. Protein sequence: CASSLTGGWGDEQFF.

The V call is TRBV20-1, the J call TRBJ2-7; D not certain. The CDR3 has 14 residues. In germline, CDR1 is DFQATT, CDR2 SNEGSKA (reference sequence). V dropped 3 bases and J dropped 0 bases, with 12 bases sitting between them. The CDR3 nucleotides are TGCAGTGCTAGCCTAAGACTGCGCTCCTACGAGCAGTACGTC. It encodes CSASLRLRSYEQYV.

This clonotype was picked up many times. The V call is TRBV5-4, the J call TRBJ2-3; 12 bases line up with TRBD2. CDR3 size: 16 residues. With 5 bases clipped from V and 0 bases from J, the junction kept 4 bases outside the gene matches. Germline V gene data show CDR1 as SGHNT and CDR2 as YYREEE (reference sequence). For the CDR3, the DNA is TGTGCCAGCAGACCCGGACTAGCGGGGAGCACAGATACGCAGTATTTT. This gives the protein CASRPGLAGSTDTQYF.

This clonotype came up a few times. The V and J genes are TRBV2 and TRBJ2-1; D gene uncertain. Between the trimmed V and J ends, which lost 9 bases and 5 bases, there was a span of 8 bases. Germline values: CDR1 SNHLY, CDR2 FYNNEI. This CDR3 contains 11 residues. CDR3 coding DNA: TGTGCCAGATTGAAGAACAATGAGCAGTTCTTC. It encodes CARLKNNEQFF.

This clonotype was observed a single time. The chain combines TRBV7-9 with TRBJ2-5; no definite D call. The CDR3 contains 13 residues. In germline, CDR1 is SEHNR, CDR2 FQNEAQ (reference sequence). Trimming cost V 5 bases and J 9 bases, with 16 bases left between them. The CDR3 sequence is CASSPPEDRAQYF. The DNA of the CDR3 is TGTGCCAGCAGCCCCCCTGAAGATAGGGCCCAGTACTTC. Variable domain in full (rest from reference TRBV7-9 and TRBJ2-5): DTGVSQNPRHKITKRGQNVTFRCDPISEHNRLYWYRQTLGQGPEFLTYFQNEAQLEKSRLLSDRFSAERPKGSFSTLEIQRTEQGDSAMYLCASSPPEDRAQYFGPGTRLLVL.

CDR3 DNA sequence: TGCAGTGCTAGAGGAGGGACTAATTATAGCAATCAGCCCCAGCATTTT. Protein sequence: CSARGGTNYSNQPQHF. The V and J genes are TRBV20-1 and TRBJ1-5; D possibly corresponds to TRBD1 (5 bases). Trimming shortened V by 1 base and J by 0 bases, and 13 bases separated the two germline ends. The germline V gene encodes CDR1 DFQATT and CDR2 SNEGSKA (reference sequence). The CDR3 is 16 residues long.

The V gene is TRBV6-5, the J gene TRBJ1-2; D is unresolved. The CDR3 extends over 11 amino acids. The germline V and J ends were trimmed by 7 bases and 5 bases, with 8 bases remaining between them. Per the germline V gene, CDR1 is MNHEY and CDR2 is SVGAGI. The CDR3 sequence is CASTPGYGYTF. The CDR3 DNA is TGTGCCAGCACTCCTGGTTATGGCTACACCTTC.

The J gene is TRBJ2-5, the V gene TRBV7-9; D is perhaps TRBD1 (5 bases). Germline V CDR1 and CDR2: SEHNR, FQNEAQ (reference sequence). The CDR3 extends over 15 amino acids. The V gene lost 4 bases and the J gene lost 5 bases, with 17 bases spanning the gap. The CDR3 region has the DNA TGTGCCAGCAGCTCCTACCGACAGCTGGGGGAGACCCAGTACTTC. Encoded protein: CASSSYRQLGETQYF.

There are a few counts of this clonotype. The chain employs TRBV28 and TRBJ1-1; D is unresolved. The ends were cut back, 6 bases at V and 2 bases at J, with 16 bases in the middle. The V gene's germline CDR1 is MDHEN and CDR2 SYDVKM. The CDR3 consists of 15 residues. CDR3 residues: CASSVLRTLNTEAFF. The CDR3 DNA sequence: TGTGCCAGCAGCGTTTTACGAACACTTAACACTGAAGCTTTCTTT.

DNA of the CDR3: TGTGCCACGAGCGGGCAGGGGCTAAAGGGCACCGGGGAGCTGTTTTTT. This sequence encodes CATSGQGLKGTGELFF. The chain employs TRBV15 and TRBJ2-2; D might be TRBD1 or TRBD2, each matching 6 bases. This CDR3 is 16 amino acids long. Trimming took 9 bases from V and 4 from J, leaving 21 bases between them. Germline V lookup: CDR1 LNHNV, CDR2 YYDKDF (reference sequence). Variable domain in full (rest from reference TRBV15 and TRBJ2-2): DAMVIQNPRYQVTQFGKPVTLSCSQTLNHNVMYWYQQKSSQAPKLLFHYYDKDFNNEADTPDNFQSRRPNTSFCFLDIRSPGLGDTAMYLCATSGQGLKGTGELFFGEGSRLTVL.

This clonotype was counted a few times. The chain recombines TRBV10-3 with TRBJ1-5; no reliable D call. The CDR3 loop spans 13 amino acids. The V end was cut by 3 bases, the J end by 2 bases, with 5 bases between. The germline V gene encodes CDR1 ENHRY and CDR2 SYGVKD. CDR3: CAISDSGNQPQHF. The DNA for the CDR3 is TGTGCCATCAGTGACTCAGGCAATCAGCCCCAGCATTTT.

In its sample, this clonotype was seen a few times. The CDR3 coding sequence is TGTGCCAGCAGCTCTATCGGAGATACGCAGTATTTT. It codes for CASSSIGDTQYF. V and J are TRBV7-9 and TRBJ2-3; D remains unclear. Deletions cut 4 bases from V and 5 bases from J, with 7 bases between. Per germline, CDR1 SEHNR and CDR2 FQNEAQ (reference sequence). This CDR3 is 12 amino acids long.

This clonotype was detected a few times. V is TRBV2 and J is TRBJ1-5, with D maybe TRBD1 (5 bases). The CDR3 runs 18 residues. The germline V gene has CDR1 SNHLY and CDR2 FYNNEI. Trimming shortened V by 6 bases and J by 4 bases, and 25 bases separated the two germline ends. CDR3 loop: CASRVNRDAEAPNQPQHF. The DNA of the CDR3 is TGTGCCAGCAGGGTGAATCGGGACGCAGAGGCCCCAAATCAGCCCCAGCATTTT.

This clonotype was observed a few times. The V call is TRBV5-5, the J call TRBJ1-1, with D hard to call. Germline values: CDR1 SGHKS, CDR2 YYEKEE (reference sequence). The CDR3 has 15 residues. The V end was cut by 3 bases, the J end by 6 bases, with 18 bases between. This chain's CDR3 is CASSSEAGKKPEAFF. The CDR3 DNA is TGTGCCAGCAGCTCCGAGGCGGGGAAAAAACCTGAAGCTTTCTTT. The full variable domain, completed using reference TRBV5-5 and TRBJ1-1, is DAGVTQSPTHLIKTRGQQVTLRCSPISGHKSVSWYQQVLGQGPQFIFQYYEKEERGRGNFPDRFSARQFPNYSSELNVNALLLGDSALYLCASSSEAGKKPEAFFGQGTRLTVV.

Many counts were recorded for this clonotype. V and J are TRBV7-9 and TRBJ2-7; possible D gene TRBD1, 5 bases. Germline-derived CDR1 and CDR2 are SEHNR and FQNEAQ (reference sequence). The CDR3 sequence is 14 residues long. Between the trimmed V and J ends, which lost 5 bases and 1 base, there was a span of 12 bases. The CDR3 DNA reads as TGTGCCAGCAGCGACCCGGACACATCCTACGAGCAGTACGTC. Protein sequence: CASSDPDTSYEQYV.

In its sample, this clonotype was seen a few times. The chain uses TRBV2 and TRBJ1-1; the D gene is possibly TRBD1 (5 bases). The V end was cut by 5 bases, the J end by 0 bases, with 22 bases between. This CDR3 is built from 18 residues. The germline V gene has CDR1 SNHLY and CDR2 FYNNEI. The CDR3 protein is CASSWRQRLEPLNTEAFF. DNA of the CDR3: TGTGCCAGCAGTTGGAGACAGAGACTAGAACCGTTGAACACTGAAGCTTTCTTT.

This clonotype was seen a handful of times. The chain couples TRBV5-1 to TRBJ2-1; D gene unclear. V lost 2 bases and J lost 0, with 18 bases in between. This CDR3 spans 18 amino acids. CDR1 is SGHRS, CDR2 YFSETQ, per germline. CDR3 residues: CASSFGIVVDSSYNEQFF. The CDR3 DNA reads as TGCGCCAGCAGCTTCGGTATAGTGGTGGATAGCTCCTACAATGAGCAGTTCTTC. Looking up the rest from reference TRBV5-1 and TRBJ2-1 gives the full variable domain: KAGVTQTPRYLIKTRGQQVTLSCSPISGHRSVSWYQQTPGQGLQFLFEYFSETQRNKGNFPGRFSGRQFSNSRSEMNVSTLELGDSALYLCASSFGIVVDSSYNEQFFGPGTRLTVL.

This clonotype turned up a few times. J is TRBJ2-1 and V is TRBV24-1, with 8 bases aligning to TRBD2. With V trimmed by 1 base and J by 4 bases, 5 bases remained unmatched. Germline CDR1 reads KGHDR; CDR2 reads SFDVKD. The CDR3 has 16 amino acids. CDR3 loop: CATSDLDGGAYNEQFF. CDR3 nucleotides: TGTGCCACCAGTGATTTAGACGGGGGGGCTTACAATGAGCAGTTCTTC.

The table lists this clonotype with many counts. This chain links TRBV7-9 with TRBJ2-1, with TRBD1 as a possible D gene (6 bases). Deletions cut 4 bases from V and 2 bases from J, with 12 bases between. Germline V gives CDR1 SEHNR, CDR2 FQNEAQ (reference sequence). The CDR3 is 15 amino acids. The CDR3 protein is CASSSRDTTYNEQFF. CDR3 DNA: TGTGCCAGCAGCTCCCGGGACACTACCTACAATGAGCAGTTCTTC. Looking up the rest from reference TRBV7-9 and TRBJ2-1 gives the full variable domain: DTGVSQNPRHKITKRGQNVTFRCDPISEHNRLYWYRQTLGQGPEFLTYFQNEAQLEKSRLLSDRFSAERPKGSFSTLEIQRTEQGDSAMYLCASSSRDTTYNEQFFGPGTRLTVL.

Turning to this clonotype: At one of its ends the junction is not consistent with the germline gene, which may arise from a read error. The chain is built from TRBV12-3 or TRBV12-4 and TRBJ2-7, with 8 bases identical to TRBD1. The CDR3 is 14 amino acids. The CDR3 here is CASSPGTGGYDQYF. CDR3 nucleotide sequence: TGTGCCAGCAGTCCCGGGACAGGAGGCTACGATCAGTACTTC.